This is a list of T cell receptor beta chains from one sample in a study of blood T cell repertoires in COVID-19. Repertoires were generated with immunoSEQ multiplex PCR, while TCRdb's copy carries only in-frame clones and drops some. The sample lists some 150,000 clones, about 90% seen once, with about 1.5% in the top ten. Source material: peripheral blood. These receptors were collected from a woman aged 55-69 years with acute or convalescent COVID-19. CDR3s include the opening cysteine and the closing phenylalanine or tryptophan. The D gene is left open where the match is weak. Clone size, where shown, is once, few, many, or a class for clones that have expanded.

j_call d_call clone_size v_call cdr3_aa cdr3_nt
TRBJ1-5 TRBD1 - TRBV6-2/TRBV6-3 CASSFIPGQGFQPQHF TGTGCCAGCAGCTTTATTCCGGGACAGGGTTTTCAGCCCCAGCATTTT
TRBJ2-1 - few TRBV19 CASGLMGGAANEQFF TGTGCCAGTGGCCTTATGGGGGGGGCCGCCAATGAGCAGTTCTTC
TRBJ1-1 - - TRBV3-1/TRBV3-2 CASSQAGVRTEAFF TGTGCCAGCAGCCAAGCAGGGGTTCGGACTGAAGCTTTCTTT
TRBJ2-3 - - TRBV6-5 CASLGDFSTDTQYF TGTGCCAGCTTGGGGGACTTTAGCACAGATACGCAGTATTTT
TRBJ1-6 TRBD1 few TRBV5-6 CASSSDRDNSPLHF TGTGCCAGCAGCTCAGACAGGGACAATTCACCCCTCCACTTT
TRBJ2-1 - few TRBV29-1 CSARLGLGRYNEQFF TGCAGCGCACGACTAGGATTAGGACGGTACAATGAGCAGTTCTTC
TRBJ1-5 - - TRBV21-1 CASSKEGRTVTHSNQPQHF TGTGCCAGCAGCAAAGAAGGAAGGACAGTAACACATAGCAATCAGCCCCAGCATTTT
TRBJ1-3 TRBD1 - TRBV7-6 CASSTHGTDFGNTIYF TGTGCCAGCAGCACACACGGGACAGACTTTGGAAACACCATATATTTT
TRBJ1-2 TRBD1 - TRBV10-3 CAISPGGGYTF TGTGCCATCAGCCCAGGGGGGGGCTACACCTTC
TRBJ1-5 - - TRBV4-2 CASSQEPGIYQPQHF TGTGCCAGCAGCCAAGAGCCAGGAATATATCAGCCCCAGCATTTT
TRBJ1-3 - - TRBV27 CASSLVRGGGNTIYF TGTGCCAGCAGTTTAGTTCGGGGAGGTGGAAACACCATATATTTT
TRBJ1-2 TRBD1 - TRBV7-3 CASSPGDRANYGYTF TGTGCCAGCAGCCCGGGGGACAGGGCGAACTATGGCTACACCTTC
TRBJ1-5 TRBD1 - TRBV2 CASSPGGSYSNQPQHF TGTGCCAGCAGTCCAGGGGGGTCCTATAGCAATCAGCCCCAGCATTTT
TRBJ1-2 TRBD1 - TRBV19 CASRPRQGTSLNYGYTF TGTGCCAGTAGACCCAGACAGGGGACCTCCCTAAACTATGGCTACACCTTC
TRBJ2-7 TRBD2 - TRBV6-5 CASQSGGAYYEQYF TGTGCCAGCCAGTCGGGAGGGGCATACTACGAGCAGTACTTC
TRBJ1-1 TRBD1 - TRBV11-2 CASSSGQGHTEAFF TGTGCCAGCAGCTCCGGACAGGGCCACACTGAAGCTTTCTTT
TRBJ1-2 - - TRBV27 CASSLKQGPNYGYTF TGTGCCAGCAGTTTAAAACAGGGACCTAACTATGGCTACACCTTC
TRBJ1-2 TRBD1 - TRBV4-2 CASSEIPDRNYGYTF TGTGCCAGCAGCGAGATACCGGACAGGAACTATGGCTACACCTTC
TRBJ1-3 - few TRBV4-2 CASSQGPTTAGNTIYF TGTGCCAGCAGCCAAGGACCGACTACAGCGGGAAACACCATATATTTT
TRBJ2-3 TRBD2 - TRBV4-1 CASSQEGLLAGSTDTQYF TGCGCCAGCAGCCAAGAGGGGCTACTAGCGGGGTCTACAGATACGCAGTATTTT
TRBJ1-1 - - TRBV6-5 CASSYSVGETNTEAFF TGTGCCAGCAGTTACTCGGTCGGGGAGACGAACACTGAAGCTTTCTTT
TRBJ2-7 - - TRBV5-1 CASSLGTNPYEQYF TGCGCCAGCAGCTTGGGGACTAACCCCTACGAGCAGTACTTC
TRBJ1-1 - medium-sized TRBV11-2 CASSSGHVNTEAFF TGTGCCAGCAGCTCGGGACACGTGAACACTGAAGCTTTCTTT
TRBJ2-5 TRBD2 - TRBV5-6 CASSFESGPGGGAPETQYF TGTGCCAGCAGCTTTGAATCAGGTCCCGGCGGGGGGGCTCCCGAGACCCAGTACTTC
TRBJ1-2 TRBD1 - TRBV5-1 CASSLEPGQVIMRGYTF TGCGCCAGCAGCTTGGAACCGGGACAGGTTATCATGAGGGGCTACACCTTC
TRBJ2-3 - - TRBV4-2 CASSQVLETQYF TGTGCCAGCAGCCAAGTATTGGAGACGCAGTATTTT
TRBJ1-5 TRBD1 - TRBV19 CASSILTGVASNQPQHF TGTGCCAGTAGTATTCTAACAGGGGTCGCTAGCAATCAGCCCCAGCATTTT
TRBJ2-1 - - TRBV29-1 CSVAPQGHEQFF TGCAGCGTGGCCCCACAGGGCCATGAGCAGTTCTTC
TRBJ1-1 - few TRBV28 CASSFFLSRGTEAFF TGTGCCAGCAGTTTCTTTTTATCCCGAGGCACTGAAGCTTTCTTT
TRBJ1-2 - - TRBV7-9 CASSSTNHPGYTF TGTGCCAGCAGCTCCACAAACCACCCTGGCTACACCTTC
TRBJ2-1 - - TRBV2 CASSERTDPYNEQFF TGTGCCAGCAGTGAACGAACAGATCCCTACAATGAGCAGTTCTTC
TRBJ2-2 TRBD2 - TRBV7-2 CASSPGLARWGELFF TGTGCCAGCAGCCCCGGACTAGCGAGGTGGGGGGAGCTGTTTTTT
TRBJ1-1 - - TRBV2 CASSQNRESTEAFF TGTGCCAGCAGCCAAAACAGGGAATCCACTGAAGCTTTCTTT
TRBJ1-5 - - TRBV6-5 CASSPGNNQPQHF TGTGCCAGCTCGCCAGGGAATAATCAGCCCCAGCATTTT
TRBJ2-7 - - TRBV5-1 CASSVQGEQYF TGCGCCAGCAGCGTTCAGGGTGAGCAGTACTTC
TRBJ1-2 TRBD1 - TRBV30 CAWSVAGGGFYGYTF TGTGCCTGGAGTGTAGCAGGGGGTGGCTTCTATGGCTACACCTTC
TRBJ2-3 TRBD1 - TRBV2 CASSGDSYYTDTQYF TGTGCCAGCAGTGGGGACAGTTACTACACAGATACGCAGTATTTT
TRBJ2-5 TRBD1 - TRBV4-1 CASSQPRDRGQETQYF TGCGCCAGCAGCCAACCCCGGGACAGGGGTCAAGAGACCCAGTACTTC
TRBJ1-5 TRBD1 - TRBV28 CASRGQGGQPQHF TGTGCCAGTAGGGGACAGGGTGGTCAGCCCCAGCATTTT
TRBJ2-1 - - TRBV3-1/TRBV3-2 CASSQDLSANEQFF TGTGCCAGCAGCCAAGATCTCAGCGCTAATGAGCAGTTCTTC
TRBJ2-7 - - TRBV15 CATSRDRGADYEQYF TGTGCCACCAGCAGAGATAGAGGAGCCGATTACGAGCAGTACTTC
TRBJ2-7 - - TRBV5-1 CASSLERGTPLAEQYF TGCGCCAGCAGCTTGGAGCGAGGGACTCCTCTTGCCGAGCAGTACTTC
TRBJ2-2 TRBD1 - TRBV6-1 CASSEKGQGRTGELFF TGTGCCAGCAGTGAGAAGGGACAGGGACGGACCGGGGAGCTGTTTTTT
TRBJ1-5 - - TRBV4-2 CASSQDTQGLWPQHF TGTGCCAGCAGCCAAGATACCCAGGGGCTATGGCCCCAGCATTTT
TRBJ1-6 - - TRBV30 CAWSGEVYNSPLHF TGTGCCTGGAGTGGGGAGGTCTATAATTCACCCCTCCACTTT
TRBJ2-5 TRBD2 - TRBV18 CASSPPGLAEETQYF TGTGCCAGCTCACCGCCGGGACTAGCGGAAGAGACCCAGTACTTC
TRBJ1-2 - - TRBV11-1 CASSPNRVGYGYTF TGTGCCAGCAGCCCCAACAGGGTAGGCTATGGCTACACCTTC
TRBJ2-3 TRBD1 once TRBV4-1 CASSQDGRGQGGADTQYF TGCGCCAGCAGCCAAGATGGTCGGGGACAGGGGGGAGCAGATACGCAGTATTTT
TRBJ2-5 TRBD2 - TRBV6-2/TRBV6-3 CASSYAPLSGGARETQYF TGTGCCAGCAGTTATGCCCCCCTTAGCGGGGGGGCTCGAGAGACCCAGTACTTC
TRBJ2-2 TRBD1 - TRBV7-6 CASSLRGNRGTGELFF TGTGCCAGCAGCTTACGGGGGAACAGGGGGACCGGGGAGCTGTTTTTT
TRBJ1-5 - - TRBV10-3 CAISEGDQPQHF TGTGCCATCAGTGAGGGAGATCAGCCCCAGCATTTT
TRBJ2-3 - once TRBV6-5 CASSYASAKGADTQYF TGTGCCAGCAGTTACGCTAGCGCCAAAGGGGCAGATACGCAGTATTTT
TRBJ1-4 - - TRBV30 CAWNPDRIYEKLFF TGTGCCTGGAACCCGGACAGAATCTACGAAAAACTGTTTTTT
TRBJ1-5 - - TRBV28 CASRIVGEPQHF TGTGCCAGCAGGATTGTAGGGGAGCCCCAGCATTTT